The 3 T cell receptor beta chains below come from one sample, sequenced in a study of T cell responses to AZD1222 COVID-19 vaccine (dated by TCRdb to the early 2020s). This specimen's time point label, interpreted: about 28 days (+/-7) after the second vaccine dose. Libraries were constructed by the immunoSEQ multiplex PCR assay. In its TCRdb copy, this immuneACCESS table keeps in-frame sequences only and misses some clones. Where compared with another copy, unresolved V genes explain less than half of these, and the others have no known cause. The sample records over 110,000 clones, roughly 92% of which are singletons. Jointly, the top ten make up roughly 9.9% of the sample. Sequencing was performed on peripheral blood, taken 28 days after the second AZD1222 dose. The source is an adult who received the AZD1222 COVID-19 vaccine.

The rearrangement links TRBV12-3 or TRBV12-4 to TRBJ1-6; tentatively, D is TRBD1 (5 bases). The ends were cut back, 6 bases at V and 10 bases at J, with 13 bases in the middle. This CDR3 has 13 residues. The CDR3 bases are TGTGCCAGCAGGCGCCTTGGGGGATCACCCCTCCACTTT. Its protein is CASRRLGGSPLHF.

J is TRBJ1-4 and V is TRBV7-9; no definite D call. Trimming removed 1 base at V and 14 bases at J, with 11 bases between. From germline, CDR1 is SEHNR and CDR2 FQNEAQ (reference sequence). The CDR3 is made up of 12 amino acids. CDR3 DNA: TGTGCCAGCAGCTTAGATGGGTCTCTCCTGTTTTTT. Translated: CASSLDGSLLFF.

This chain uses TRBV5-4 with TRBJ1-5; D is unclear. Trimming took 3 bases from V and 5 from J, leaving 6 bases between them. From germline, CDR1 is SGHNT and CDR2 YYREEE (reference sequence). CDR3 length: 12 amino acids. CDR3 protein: CASSSEDQPQHF. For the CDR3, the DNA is TGTGCCAGCAGCTCGGAAGATCAGCCCCAGCATTTT. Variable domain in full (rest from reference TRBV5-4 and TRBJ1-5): ETGVTQSPTHLIKTRGQQVTLRCSSQSGHNTVSWYQQALGQGPQFIFQYYREEENGRGNFPPRFSGLQFPNYSSELNVNALELDDSALYLCASSSEDQPQHFGDGTRLSIL.